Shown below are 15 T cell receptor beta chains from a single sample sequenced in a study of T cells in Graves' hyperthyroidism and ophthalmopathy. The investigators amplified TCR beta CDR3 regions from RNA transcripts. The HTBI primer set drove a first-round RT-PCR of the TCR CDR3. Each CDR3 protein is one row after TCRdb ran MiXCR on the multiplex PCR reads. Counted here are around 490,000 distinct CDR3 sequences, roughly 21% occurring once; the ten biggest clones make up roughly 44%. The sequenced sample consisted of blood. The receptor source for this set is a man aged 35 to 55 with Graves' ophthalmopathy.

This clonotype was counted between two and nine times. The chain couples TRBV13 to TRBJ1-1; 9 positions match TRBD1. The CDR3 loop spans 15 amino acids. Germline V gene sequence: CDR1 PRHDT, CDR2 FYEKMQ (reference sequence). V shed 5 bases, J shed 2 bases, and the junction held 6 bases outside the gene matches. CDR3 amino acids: CASSTRQGGNTEAFF. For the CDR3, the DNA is TGTGCCAGCAGCACCAGACAGGGGGGAAACACTGAAGCTTTCTTT.

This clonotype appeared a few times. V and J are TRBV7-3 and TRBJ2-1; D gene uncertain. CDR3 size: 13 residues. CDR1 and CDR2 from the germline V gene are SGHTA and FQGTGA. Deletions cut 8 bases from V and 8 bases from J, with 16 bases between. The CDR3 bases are TGTGCCAGCGGCCCGCCATCGTCGTATGAGCAGTTCTTC. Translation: CASGPPSSYEQFF.

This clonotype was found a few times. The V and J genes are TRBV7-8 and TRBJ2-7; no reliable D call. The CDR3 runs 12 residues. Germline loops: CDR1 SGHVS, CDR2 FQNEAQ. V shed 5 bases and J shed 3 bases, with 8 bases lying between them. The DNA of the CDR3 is TGTGCCAGCAGCCGACCGGACTACGAGCAGTACTTC. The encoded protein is CASSRPDYEQYF. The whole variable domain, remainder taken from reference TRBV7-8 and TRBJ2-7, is GAGVSQSPRYKVAKRGQDVALRCDPISGHVSLFWYQQALGQGPEFLTYFQNEAQLDKSGLPSDRFFAERPEGSVSTLKIQRTQQEDSAVYLCASSRPDYEQYFGPGTRLTVT.

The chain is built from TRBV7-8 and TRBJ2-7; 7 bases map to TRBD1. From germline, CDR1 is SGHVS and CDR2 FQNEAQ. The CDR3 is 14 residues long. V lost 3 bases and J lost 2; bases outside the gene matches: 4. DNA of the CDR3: TGTGCCAGCAGCTTTGGGACAGCAACCTACGAGCAGTACTTC. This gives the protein CASSFGTATYEQYF.

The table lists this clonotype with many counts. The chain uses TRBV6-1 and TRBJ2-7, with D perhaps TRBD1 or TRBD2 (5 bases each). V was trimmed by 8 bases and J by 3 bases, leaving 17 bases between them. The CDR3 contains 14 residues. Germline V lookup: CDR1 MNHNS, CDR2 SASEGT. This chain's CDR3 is CASSGTAGLYEQYF. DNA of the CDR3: TGTGCCAGCTCTGGGACGGCGGGCCTCTACGAGCAGTACTTC.

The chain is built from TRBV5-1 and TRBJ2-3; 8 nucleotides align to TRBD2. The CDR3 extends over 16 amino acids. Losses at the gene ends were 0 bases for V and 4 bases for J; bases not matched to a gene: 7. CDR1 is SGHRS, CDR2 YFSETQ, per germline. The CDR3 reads CASSLAQRGLADTQYF. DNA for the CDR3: TGCGCCAGCAGCTTGGCCCAGCGGGGGCTAGCAGATACGCAGTATTTT.

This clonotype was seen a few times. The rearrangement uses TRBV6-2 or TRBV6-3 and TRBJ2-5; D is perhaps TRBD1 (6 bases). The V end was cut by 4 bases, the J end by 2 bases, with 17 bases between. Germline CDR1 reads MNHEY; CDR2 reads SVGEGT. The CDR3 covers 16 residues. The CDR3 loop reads CASSSILQGLQETQYF. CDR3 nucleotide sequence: TGTGCCAGCAGTTCCATCCTACAGGGTTTACAAGAGACCCAGTACTTC.

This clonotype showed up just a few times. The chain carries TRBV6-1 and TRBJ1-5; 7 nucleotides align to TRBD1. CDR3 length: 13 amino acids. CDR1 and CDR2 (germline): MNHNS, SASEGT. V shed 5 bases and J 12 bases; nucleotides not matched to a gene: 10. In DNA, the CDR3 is TGTGCCAGCAGTACAGGGGAAGGTCGGGTCCAGCATTTT. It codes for CASSTGEGRVQHF.

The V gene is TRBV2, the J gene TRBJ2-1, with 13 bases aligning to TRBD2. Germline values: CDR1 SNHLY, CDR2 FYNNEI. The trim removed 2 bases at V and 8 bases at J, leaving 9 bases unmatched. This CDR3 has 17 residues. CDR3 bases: TGTGCCAGCAGTGAACCTTGGACTAGCGGGAGAGGGCATGAGCAGTTCTTC. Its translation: CASSEPWTSGRGHEQFF.

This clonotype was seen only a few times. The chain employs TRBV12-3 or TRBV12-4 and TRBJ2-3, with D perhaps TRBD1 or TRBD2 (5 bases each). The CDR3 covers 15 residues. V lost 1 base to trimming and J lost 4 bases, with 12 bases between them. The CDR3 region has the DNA TGTGCCAGCAGTTTAGTCGGGACCTCCTCAGATACGCAGTATTTT. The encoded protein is CASSLVGTSSDTQYF.

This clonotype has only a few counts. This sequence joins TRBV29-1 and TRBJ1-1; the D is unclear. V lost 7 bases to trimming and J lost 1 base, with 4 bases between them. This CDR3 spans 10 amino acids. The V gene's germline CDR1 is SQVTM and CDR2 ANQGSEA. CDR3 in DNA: TGCAGCGCAGCGAACACTGAAGCTTTCTTT. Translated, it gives CSAANTEAFF.

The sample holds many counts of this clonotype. CDR3 coding DNA: TGTGCCAGCAGTTTCATTGAGCAGTTCTTC. Protein: CASSFIEQFF. The chain joins TRBV28 to TRBJ2-1, with no clear D. In germline, CDR1 is MDHEN, CDR2 SYDVKM. Trimming took 3 bases from V and 9 from J, leaving 3 bases between them. CDR3 length equals 10 residues. The complete variable domain, with remaining parts taken from reference TRBV28 and TRBJ2-1, reads DVKVTQSSRYLVKRTGEKVFLECVQDMDHENMFWYRQDPGLGLRLIYFSYDVKMKEKGDIPEGYSVSREKKERFSLILESASTNQTSMYLCASSFIEQFFGPGTRLTVL.

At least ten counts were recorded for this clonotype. The CDR3: CASSRAWMTEAFF. The DNA for the CDR3 is TGTGCCAGCTCCAGGGCCTGGATGACTGAAGCTTTCTTT. The chain is built from TRBV27 and TRBJ1-1, with a tentative D call TRBD1 (5 bases). From germline, CDR1 is MNHEY and CDR2 SMNVEV (reference sequence). The length of the CDR3 is 13 residues. Trimming removed 8 bases at V and 5 bases at J, with 15 bases between.

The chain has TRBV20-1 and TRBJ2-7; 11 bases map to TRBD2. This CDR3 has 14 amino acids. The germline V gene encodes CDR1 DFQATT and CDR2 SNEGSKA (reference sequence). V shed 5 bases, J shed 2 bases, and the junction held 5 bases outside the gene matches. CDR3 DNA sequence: TGCAGTGCTGGATTAGCGGGAGGGGCCTACGAGCAGTACTTC. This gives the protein CSAGLAGGAYEQYF.

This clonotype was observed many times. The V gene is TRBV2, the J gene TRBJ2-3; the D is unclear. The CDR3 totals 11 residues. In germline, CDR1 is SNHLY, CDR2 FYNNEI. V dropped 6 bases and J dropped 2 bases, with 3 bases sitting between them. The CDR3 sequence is CASRDTDTQYF. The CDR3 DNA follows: TGTGCCAGCAGAGACACAGATACGCAGTATTTT.